The 27 T cell receptor beta chains given below trace back to one sample, sequenced in a study of OX40 agonist ivuxolimab in advanced cancers. Assay: immunoSEQ multiplex PCR; the TCRdb copy retains only in-frame clones and omits some. This sample has 53,000 or so clones, with over 90% found just once. This specimen consisted of CD4+ or CD8+ T cells sorted from blood, obtained in a trial of the OX40 agonist ivuxolimab. The origin of the receptors is an adult with an advanced solid tumor such as melanoma, head and neck, liver or kidney cancer.

The chain combines TRBV7-9 with TRBJ2-7; D remains ambiguous. The CDR3 is 13 residues long. CDR1 is SEHNR and CDR2 is FQNEAQ in the germline V gene (reference sequence). Trimming pared 3 bases from V and 2 bases from J, leaving 8 bases between. CDR3 in DNA: TGTGCCAGCAGCTTTCACGGCGCCTACGAGCAGTACTTC. The encoded protein is CASSFHGAYEQYF.

CDR3: CASSPRDRDVYGYTF. DNA for the CDR3: TGTGCCAGCAGCCCCCGGGACAGGGATGTCTATGGCTACACCTTC. The V call is TRBV9, the J call TRBJ1-2; 9 bases align to TRBD1. Germline-derived CDR1 and CDR2 are SGDLS and YYNGEE. The ends lost 4 bases at V and 4 bases at J; junction bases unmatched: 8. The CDR3 runs to 15 residues.

The rearrangement links TRBV28 to TRBJ2-7, with D unresolved. V was shortened by 6 bases and J by 2 bases, with 8 bases between the two germline ends. Germline lookup yields CDR1 MDHEN and CDR2 SYDVKM. CDR3 length: 12 amino acids. DNA for the CDR3: TGTGCCAGCAGCTCTAGGACCTACGAGCAGTACTTC. Residues: CASSSRTYEQYF. Full variable domain (remainder filled in from reference TRBV28 and TRBJ2-7): DVKVTQSSRYLVKRTGEKVFLECVQDMDHENMFWYRQDPGLGLRLIYFSYDVKMKEKGDIPEGYSVSREKKERFSLILESASTNQTSMYLCASSSRTYEQYFGPGTRLTVT.

The V and J genes are TRBV11-2 and TRBJ2-1; D not certain. The CDR3 has 12 residues. Germline V lookup: CDR1 SGHAT, CDR2 FQNNGV. V was trimmed by 0 bases and J by 7 bases, leaving 4 bases between them. Here the CDR3 reads CASSLDENEQFF. The CDR3 nucleotides are TGTGCCAGCAGCTTAGACGAAAATGAGCAGTTCTTC.

In this sample, this clone turned up once. The chain is built from TRBV19 and TRBJ1-1; 7 nucleotides match TRBD1. Germline V CDR1 and CDR2: LNHDA, SQIVND (reference sequence). This CDR3 is 16 amino acids long. Trimming removed 6 bases from V and 1 base from J; junction bases left unmatched: 11. DNA for the CDR3: TGTGCCAGTAGCTTCATCCCGGGACAGCCGAACACTGAAGCTTTCTTT. Translation gives CASSFIPGQPNTEAFF.

V gene TRBV5-4 combines with J gene TRBJ2-1; the match to TRBD2 covers 11 bases. Germline CDR1 reads SGHNT; CDR2 reads YYREEE (reference sequence). Germline trimming cut 4 bases from V and 2 bases from J; bases unmatched to any gene: 11. The CDR3 extends over 18 amino acids. The CDR3 region has the DNA TGTGCCAGCAGCCAGGTTTGGATAGCGGGAGGGCCCTACAATGAGCAGTTCTTC. Protein product: CASSQVWIAGGPYNEQFF.

This chain joins TRBV28 and TRBJ2-3; a possible D gene is TRBD1 (5 bases). This CDR3 region has 12 residues. The germline V and J ends were trimmed by 11 bases and 4 bases, with 13 bases remaining between them. The germline V gene encodes CDR1 MDHEN and CDR2 SYDVKM. CDR3 sequence: CACQGQADTQYF. The DNA of the CDR3 is TGTGCCTGCCAGGGTCAAGCAGATACGCAGTATTTT.

V is TRBV25-1 and J is TRBJ2-7; 8 nucleotides agree with TRBD2. Germline-derived CDR1 and CDR2 are MGHDK and SYGVNS. The V gene end was trimmed by 6 bases and the J gene end by 2 bases; junction bases not matched to a gene: 9. The CDR3 is made up of 15 amino acids. The CDR3 spells CASSSWTSRPYEQYF. In DNA form, the CDR3 reads TGTGCCAGCAGCTCCTGGACTAGCCGCCCCTACGAGCAGTACTTC.

A single count supports this clone. The rearrangement joins TRBV28 to TRBJ1-1, with TRBD1 matching 7 bases. Per the germline V gene, CDR1 is MDHEN and CDR2 is SYDVKM. The CDR3 is 15 residues long. V shed 6 bases and J 7 bases; nucleotides not matched to a gene: 14. The CDR3 loop reads CASSPPETGSFEAFF. CDR3 nucleotides: TGTGCCAGCAGCCCCCCTGAGACAGGGAGTTTTGAAGCTTTCTTT.

V is TRBV28 and J is TRBJ2-3; perhaps TRBD1 as D (6 bases). The CDR3 covers 15 residues. Germline-derived CDR1 and CDR2 are MDHEN and SYDVKM. Trimming left V 6 bases short and J 3 bases short, with 16 bases between. Here the CDR3 DNA reads TGTGCCAGCAGCTCCACAGGGTTGTGGACAGATACGCAGTATTTT. Its translation: CASSSTGLWTDTQYF.

The chain is built from TRBV2 and TRBJ1-4; D not resolved. The germline gives CDR1 SNHLY, CDR2 FYNNEI. The CDR3 spans 14 residues. The V and J ends lost 4 bases and 8 bases respectively, with 14 bases between them. As DNA, the CDR3 is TGTGCCAGCAGTGTAAGAGTGGCTTGGGAAAAACTGTTTTTT. Its translation is CASSVRVAWEKLFF. Variable domain in full (rest from reference TRBV2 and TRBJ1-4): EPEVTQTPSHQVTQMGQEVILRCVPISNHLYFYWYRQILGQKVEFLVSFYNNEISEKSEIFDDQFSVERPDGSNFTLKIRSTKLEDSAMYFCASSVRVAWEKLFFGSGTQLSVL.

This clone was seen a handful of times. The chain combines TRBV28 with TRBJ1-2; D unclear. The CDR3 has 13 residues. V was shortened by 3 bases and J by 4 bases, with 9 bases between the two germline ends. In germline, CDR1 is MDHEN, CDR2 SYDVKM. The CDR3 protein is CASSLGRVYGYTF. The CDR3 nucleotides are TGTGCCAGCAGTTTGGGCAGAGTCTATGGCTACACCTTC.

V gene TRBV2 combines with J gene TRBJ2-3; D remains unclear. This CDR3 has 14 amino acids. The V end was cut by 7 bases, the J end by 1 base, with 12 bases between. CDR1 and CDR2 (germline): SNHLY, FYNNEI. The CDR3, as DNA: TGTGCCAGCATTCTGACTCTCCGCACAGATACGCAGTATTTT. Encoded protein: CASILTLRTDTQYF.

The genes are TRBV10-2 and TRBJ2-1, with a possible D match to TRBD1 (6 bases). CDR1 is WSHSY, CDR2 SAAADI, per germline. V was shortened by 8 bases and J by 3 bases, with 17 bases between the two germline ends. The length of the CDR3 is 15 residues. CDR3 region: CASEDGGGNYNEQFF. In nucleotides, the CDR3 is TGCGCCAGCGAAGATGGGGGCGGTAACTACAATGAGCAGTTCTTC.

The V and J genes are TRBV9 and TRBJ2-1; the D is unclear. V was clipped by 1 base and J by 8 bases, with 10 bases between them. The CDR3 runs to 13 residues. Germline V gene data show CDR1 as SGDLS and CDR2 as YYNGEE. As DNA, the CDR3 is TGTGCCAGCAGCGTAACCAGGAATCATGAGCAGTTCTTC. Protein product: CASSVTRNHEQFF.

Here the CDR3 reads CATSSLPREAGDTEAFF. In DNA form, the CDR3 reads TGTGCCACCAGCAGCCTTCCCCGTGAGGCAGGAGACACTGAAGCTTTCTTT. This chain joins TRBV15 and TRBJ1-1; D is unresolved. Deletions cut 3 bases from V and 3 bases from J, with 20 bases between. The CDR3 loop spans 17 amino acids. In germline, CDR1 is LNHNV, CDR2 YYDKDF (reference sequence).

The V and J genes are TRBV27 and TRBJ2-7, with D tentatively TRBD1 (6 bases). Germline assignment: CDR1 MNHEY and CDR2 SMNVEV (reference sequence). Trimming removed 7 bases from V and 0 bases from J, with 13 bases in between. CDR3 size: 14 residues. Here the CDR3 reads CASKVQGSSYEQYF. The CDR3 nucleotides read TGTGCCAGCAAGGTACAGGGAAGCTCCTACGAGCAGTACTTC.

The chain employs TRBV28 and TRBJ1-5, with TRBD1 matching over 10 bases. The CDR3 extends over 14 amino acids. Trimming took 6 bases from V and 2 from J; bases not matched to a gene: 1. The germline V gene has CDR1 MDHEN and CDR2 SYDVKM. CDR3 protein: CASRGQGGNQPQHF. CDR3 nucleotide sequence: TGTGCCAGCAGAGGACAGGGGGGCAATCAGCCCCAGCATTTT.

The V call is TRBV11-2, the J call TRBJ2-3, with D tentatively TRBD1 (5 bases). The CDR3 spans 15 residues. Looked up from germline, CDR1 is SGHAT and CDR2 is FQNNGV. Trimming left V 2 bases short and J 1 base short, with 10 bases between. The CDR3 protein is CASSLTGFGTDTQYF. The CDR3 nucleotides read TGTGCCAGCAGCTTAACAGGCTTTGGCACAGATACGCAGTATTTT.

This chain connects TRBV13 to TRBJ2-1; D remains unclear. The V gene lost 0 bases and the J gene lost 3 bases, with 6 bases spanning the gap. Germline CDR1 reads PRHDT; CDR2 reads FYEKMQ (reference sequence). The CDR3 loop spans 14 amino acids. The CDR3 loop is CASSLGLRYNEQFF. In nucleotides, the CDR3 is TGTGCCAGCAGCTTAGGACTTCGCTACAATGAGCAGTTCTTC.

The V gene is TRBV28, the J gene TRBJ2-7, with D possibly called TRBD1 or TRBD2 (5 bases each). Trimming took off 6 bases at V and 5 bases at J, with 20 bases between the two ends. The CDR3 spans 15 residues. CDR1 MDHEN and CDR2 SYDVKM come from the germline V gene. DNA of the CDR3: TGTGCCAGCAGCGACCCGTCGGGGCCCCGGGACGAGCAGTACTTC. Protein product: CASSDPSGPRDEQYF.

V and J are TRBV13 and TRBJ2-1; 8 bases fit TRBD2. The CDR3 runs to 16 residues. CDR1 is PRHDT and CDR2 is FYEKMQ in the germline V gene (reference sequence). Trimming cost V 2 bases and J 6 bases; bases outside gene matches: 9. The CDR3 bases are TGTGCCAGCAGCTTAATGGGGACTAGAAGGATCAATGAGCAGTTCTTC. Residues: CASSLMGTRRINEQFF.

In its sample, this clone was seen once. The CDR3 spells CASSVAREGPYEQYF. Written as DNA, the CDR3 is TGTGCCAGCAGCGTAGCGCGGGAGGGGCCCTACGAGCAGTACTTC. The chain uses TRBV9 and TRBJ2-7, with 9 bases fitting TRBD2. CDR3 length: 15 amino acids. Germline trimming cut 0 bases from V and 2 bases from J; bases unmatched to any gene: 3. Looked up from germline, CDR1 is SGDLS and CDR2 is YYNGEE.

The chain uses TRBV7-9 and TRBJ2-1; D uncertain. Germline V gives CDR1 SEHNR, CDR2 FQNEAQ (reference sequence). V was pared by 5 bases and J by 6 bases, with 11 bases between. The length of the CDR3 is 13 residues. CDR3 coding DNA: TGTGCCAGCAGCCGCCGGGCCCTCAATGAGCAGTTCTTC. Translating it yields CASSRRALNEQFF.

The CDR3 nucleotides are TGTGCCAGCAGGGACATCTACGAGCAGTACTTC. This gives the protein CASRDIYEQYF. The chain carries TRBV6-5 and TRBJ2-7, with D perhaps TRBD1 (5 bases). V lost 6 bases and J 3 bases, leaving 6 bases between the germline ends. The CDR3 loop spans 11 amino acids. Germline V lookup: CDR1 MNHEY, CDR2 SVGAGI.

The chain uses TRBV25-1 and TRBJ2-1, with 9 bases that match TRBD2. J was trimmed by 0 bases and V by 8 bases; bases with no gene match: 2. Germline lookup yields CDR1 MGHDK and CDR2 SYGVNS. This CDR3 contains 14 residues. The CDR3 sequence: CASGSGSSYNEQFF. The CDR3 DNA follows: TGTGCCAGCGGTAGCGGGAGCTCCTACAATGAGCAGTTCTTC. Based on the CDR3 plus reference TRBV25-1 and TRBJ2-1, the full variable domain is EADIYQTPRYLVIGTGKKITLECSQTMGHDKMYWYQQDPGMELHLIHYSYGVNSTEKGDLSSESTVSRIRTEHFPLTLESARPSHTSQYLCASGSGSSYNEQFFGPGTRLTVL.

The chain links TRBV20-1 to TRBJ1-2, with no clear D. Looked up from germline, CDR1 is DFQATT and CDR2 is SNEGSKA (reference sequence). The CDR3 has 11 residues. V lost 3 bases, J lost 7 bases, and 9 bases lay in between. In nucleotides, the CDR3 is TGCAGTGCTAGGGCAGGAGCTGGCTACACCTTC. Amino acid sequence: CSARAGAGYTF.